Below, 10 T cell receptor beta chains from the same sample are listed, as sequenced in a study of T cell responses to AZD1222 COVID-19 vaccine. The method was immunoSEQ multiplex PCR; TCRdb's version includes in-frame clones alone and lacks a portion of them. This sample has about 140,000 clones, with 85% to 95% found just once. The sequencing used peripheral blood, collected on day 0 of MenACWY control vaccination. The receptors were sampled from an adult in good health.

This chain connects TRBV2 to TRBJ2-7, with 7 bases aligning to TRBD2. Losses at the gene ends were 6 bases for V and 9 bases for J; bases not matched to a gene: 8. Germline loops: CDR1 SNHLY, CDR2 FYNNEI. The CDR3 is 12 residues long. As DNA, the CDR3 is TGTGCCAGCAGACCAACGGGGGGAGGGCAGTACTTC. Residues: CASRPTGGGQYF.

As concerns this clone: Its ends do not fully match the called genes, so a read error is possible. The J gene is TRBJ1-6, the V gene TRBV11-2; 7 nucleotides match TRBD1. The germline V gene encodes CDR1 SGHAT and CDR2 FQNNGV. This CDR3 is built from 16 residues. CDR3 region: CASSLEQGSFNSPLHF. The CDR3 DNA follows: TGTGCCAGCAGCTTAGAACAGGGGTCCTTTAATTCACCCCTCCACTTT.

V and J are TRBV28 and TRBJ1-5; 8 bases fit TRBD1. The CDR3 runs to 14 residues. V lost 6 bases, J lost 5 bases, and 6 bases stayed unmatched. Germline CDR1 MDHEN, CDR2 SYDVKM. This chain's CDR3 is CASSPTGGHQPQHF. The CDR3 coding sequence is TGTGCCAGCAGCCCAACAGGGGGTCATCAGCCCCAGCATTTT. The complete variable domain, with remaining parts taken from reference TRBV28 and TRBJ1-5, reads DVKVTQSSRYLVKRTGEKVFLECVQDMDHENMFWYRQDPGLGLRLIYFSYDVKMKEKGDIPEGYSVSREKKERFSLILESASTNQTSMYLCASSPTGGHQPQHFGDGTRLSIL.

The CDR3 sequence: CASRATYGYTF. As DNA, the CDR3 is TGTGCCAGCCGCGCGACCTATGGCTACACCTTC. The chain is built from TRBV2 and TRBJ1-2, with D uncertain. Trimming stripped 8 bases from V and 4 bases from J, with 8 bases between. Germline V gene lookup returns CDR1 SNHLY and CDR2 FYNNEI. The CDR3 consists of 11 residues.

CDR3 protein: CASSLGSDEAFF. The CDR3 nucleotides read TGTGCCAGCAGTTTAGGTTCGGATGAAGCTTTCTTT. The chain links TRBV12-3 or TRBV12-4 to TRBJ1-1; no clear D. The V end was cut by 1 base, the J end by 7 bases, with 7 bases between. CDR3 length equals 12 residues.

CDR3 nucleotide sequence: TGTGCCTGTGACAGGGGCAATCAGCCCCAGCATTTT. Protein product: CACDRGNQPQHF. The J gene is TRBJ1-5, the V gene TRBV30, with 7 bases aligning to TRBD1. Germline lookup yields CDR1 GTSNPN and CDR2 SVGIG (reference sequence). The V segment lost 6 bases and the J segment 2 bases; nucleotides outside the gene matches: 1. The length of the CDR3 is 12 residues.

The chain combines TRBV27 with TRBJ2-2; no definite D call. CDR3 length: 14 amino acids. The V gene's germline CDR1 is MNHEY and CDR2 SMNVEV (reference sequence). V shed 2 bases and J shed 6 bases, with 10 bases lying between them. The chain's CDR3 is CASSLSGPPGELFF. The CDR3 DNA reads as TGTGCCAGCAGTTTAAGTGGCCCCCCCGGGGAGCTGTTTTTT.

This chain connects TRBV9 to TRBJ1-2, with unresolved D. Trimming took off 0 bases at V and 2 bases at J, with 11 bases between the two ends. The CDR3 is 15 residues long. Germline CDR1 reads SGDLS; CDR2 reads YYNGEE. CDR3 amino acids: CASSVAESPNYGYTF. In DNA, the CDR3 is TGTGCCAGCAGCGTAGCGGAGTCTCCAAACTATGGCTACACCTTC.

The genes are TRBV18 and TRBJ2-2, with TRBD1 matching 9 bases. Germline V CDR1 and CDR2: KGHSH, LQKENI. V gave up 5 bases and J gave up 4 bases; unmatched junction bases: 5. The CDR3 is made up of 15 amino acids. The CDR3 DNA reads TGTGCCAGCTCAACCTGGACAGGGGCCACCGGGGAGCTGTTTTTT. The encoded protein is CASSTWTGATGELFF. Supplemented by reference TRBV18 and TRBJ2-2, the full variable domain reads NAGVMQNPRHLVRRRGQEARLRCSPMKGHSHVYWYRQLPEEGLKFMVYLQKENIIDESGMPKERFSAEFPKEGPSILRIQQVVRGDSAAYFCASSTWTGATGELFFGEGSRLTVL.

The rearrangement joins TRBV30 to TRBJ1-2; possibly TRBD1 for D (5 bases). The CDR3 spans 12 residues. Germline assignment: CDR1 GTSNPN and CDR2 SVGIG (reference sequence). V lost 7 bases, J lost 7 bases, and 16 bases lay in between. In nucleotides, the CDR3 is TGTGCCTCGGGGCGGGAAGTGAGTGGCTACACCTTC. Its translation: CASGREVSGYTF.